Listed below are T cell receptor beta chains from one sample, sequenced in a study of identifying expanded T cells in peripheral blood. Profiled with immunoSEQ multiplex PCR; TCRdb holds only in-frame clones, not every one. Seen here are roughly 100,000 clones, 88% observed once, and the top ten hold 14%. The specimen was blood. These receptors all come from a person aged 18 to 70 in good health. Both conserved end residues are part of each CDR3. Fields, in order: J gene, D gene, V gene, clone size, CDR3 length, CDR3 DNA, CDR3 protein. A D gene is named only where the DNA matches it firmly. Clone size is given for some rows only: seen once, a few or many times, or a class if the clone is expanded.

J: TRBJ1-4
D: .
V: TRBV5-1
size: .
length: 16
DNA: TGCGCCAGCAGCTTTCAACCCAGGGGCGAGGGCGAAAAACTGTTTTTT
CDR3: CASSFQPRGEGEKLFF

J: TRBJ1-1
D: .
V: TRBV10-3
size: once
length: 12
DNA: TGTGCCATCAGTAAGGGGAACACTGAAGCTTTCTTT
CDR3: CAISKGNTEAFF

J: TRBJ1-1
D: .
V: TRBV2
size: few
length: 13
DNA: TGTGCCAGCATGGGGGCGAGAGACACTGAAGCTTTCTTT
CDR3: CASMGARDTEAFF

J: TRBJ1-3
D: TRBD1
V: TRBV4-1
size: .
length: 17
DNA: TGCGCCAGCAGTCAGGTGACAGGGACTTTCTCTGGAAACACCATATATTTT
CDR3: CASSQVTGTFSGNTIYF

J: TRBJ1-2
D: TRBD1
V: TRBV19
size: .
length: 15
DNA: TGTGCCAGTAGGCCACCCGACAGGGTCGACTATGGCTACACCTTC
CDR3: CASRPPDRVDYGYTF

J: TRBJ2-7
D: TRBD1
V: TRBV9
size: once
length: 13
DNA: TGTGCCAGCACCTGGGGACAGGTAGGGGAGCAGTACTTC
CDR3: CASTWGQVGEQYF

J: TRBJ2-2
D: TRBD1
V: TRBV5-6
size: .
length: 16
DNA: TGTGCCAGCAGCCCCCCGACAGGGGGTCGAACCGGGGAGCTGTTTTTT
CDR3: CASSPPTGGRTGELFF

J: TRBJ2-3
D: .
V: TRBV2
size: .
length: 15
DNA: TGTGCCAGCAGTGTGAGAGGGATAATTACAGATACGCAGTATTTT
CDR3: CASSVRGIITDTQYF

J: TRBJ1-1
D: .
V: TRBV4-1
size: once
length: 16
DNA: TGCGCCAGCAGCCAAGTATCGGGTACGTGGAACACTGAAGCTTTCTTT
CDR3: CASSQVSGTWNTEAFF

J: TRBJ1-5
D: .
V: TRBV19
size: .
length: 19
DNA: TGTGCCAGTAGTCTACTAAGGGGCACAGGGTCCAATCCTAATCAGCCCCAGCATTTT
CDR3: CASSLLRGTGSNPNQPQHF

J: TRBJ1-5
D: TRBD1
V: TRBV7-9
size: .
length: 17
DNA: TGTGCCAGCAGCTCCTATCCGGGACAGATACTCAATCAGCCCCAGCATTTT
CDR3: CASSSYPGQILNQPQHF